This is a list of T cell receptor beta chains from one sample in a study of T cells after yellow fever vaccination. TCRdb re-derived calls from the 5' RACE reads in MiXCR, one entry per CDR3 protein. The sample consists of over 200,000 distinct CDR3 sequences, roughly 6.2% of them appearing once. The sequences come from CD4+ T cells sorted from PBMCs, collected on the day of the yellow fever booster vaccination. The source of these receptors is a man younger than 40 who received the YFV17D yellow fever vaccine. CDR3s leave out the opening cysteine and the closing phenylalanine or tryptophan.

CDR3 protein: RDTGTGADEQY
J gene: TRBJ2-7
V gene: TRBV29-1

CDR3 protein: SASWRSGTGELF
J gene: TRBJ2-2
V gene: TRBV20-1

CDR3 protein: SASRQKIVGEQY
J gene: TRBJ2-7
V gene: TRBV20-1

CDR3 protein: ASSLGNGNVETQY
J gene: TRBJ2-5
V gene: TRBV4-3

CDR3 protein: SASGRAGSYEQY
J gene: TRBJ2-7
V gene: TRBV20-1

CDR3 protein: SATGAHYEQY
J gene: TRBJ2-7
V gene: TRBV20-1

CDR3 protein: ASSPETGDGEQY
J gene: TRBJ2-7
V gene: TRBV4-3

CDR3 protein: ASSAAGQGLSPLH
J gene: TRBJ1-6
V gene: TRBV12-3/TRBV12-4

CDR3 protein: ASNPRSTDTQY
J gene: TRBJ2-3
V gene: TRBV6-1

CDR3 protein: ASWGIGRNTEAF
J gene: TRBJ1-1
V gene: TRBV27

CDR3 protein: ASTPVQGGITEAF
J gene: TRBJ1-1
V gene: TRBV7-2

CDR3 protein: ASSRNGGTDTQY
J gene: TRBJ2-3
V gene: TRBV12-3/TRBV12-4

CDR3 protein: ASSWTSGSSYNEQF
J gene: TRBJ2-1
V gene: TRBV5-1

CDR3 protein: ASNGGSIVDTQY
J gene: TRBJ2-3
V gene: TRBV6-1

CDR3 protein: ASSLSGGGTQETQY
J gene: TRBJ2-5
V gene: TRBV5-1

CDR3 protein: ASSRSGDLDRLAAGVNEQF
J gene: TRBJ2-1
V gene: TRBV18

CDR3 protein: ASQNEKLF
J gene: TRBJ1-4
V gene: TRBV27

CDR3 protein: ASSLPYTYEQY
J gene: TRBJ2-7
V gene: TRBV7-3

CDR3 protein: ASSLVWDPFNEAF
J gene: TRBJ1-1
V gene: TRBV7-8

CDR3 protein: ASSPTTSGRYYEQY
J gene: TRBJ2-7
V gene: TRBV7-2

CDR3 protein: ASSPGLGLQETQY
J gene: TRBJ2-5
V gene: TRBV3-1

CDR3 protein: ASSQVGGGELF
J gene: TRBJ2-2
V gene: TRBV4-3

CDR3 protein: ATSIGPWRSGNEQF
J gene: TRBJ2-1
V gene: TRBV19

CDR3 protein: ASSTGGVDYEQY
J gene: TRBJ2-7
V gene: TRBV5-1

CDR3 protein: SASRDAGALGNEQF
J gene: TRBJ2-1
V gene: TRBV20-1

CDR3 protein: ASSLRTGPGETQY
J gene: TRBJ2-5
V gene: TRBV7-3

CDR3 protein: ASSFGLAGGPYQETQY
J gene: TRBJ2-5
V gene: TRBV12-3/TRBV12-4

CDR3 protein: ASSSLAGGFEQY
J gene: TRBJ2-7
V gene: TRBV14

CDR3 protein: SARPKGQETQY
J gene: TRBJ2-5
V gene: TRBV20-1

CDR3 protein: ASSVGGGGDTEAF
J gene: TRBJ1-1
V gene: TRBV7-3

CDR3 protein: ASSQIAGDYNEQF
J gene: TRBJ2-1
V gene: TRBV11-2

CDR3 protein: ASSARQMNTEAF
J gene: TRBJ1-1
V gene: TRBV7-9

CDR3 protein: ASSLEGVGTGELF
J gene: TRBJ2-2
V gene: TRBV6-5

CDR3 protein: ASSFRSGSTGELF
J gene: TRBJ2-2
V gene: TRBV7-2

CDR3 protein: ASSPDPTSGRKETQY
J gene: TRBJ2-5
V gene: TRBV5-1

CDR3 protein: SARVSGSPGQRDTQY
J gene: TRBJ2-3
V gene: TRBV20-1

CDR3 protein: SAGLAGGPKDYNEQF
J gene: TRBJ2-1
V gene: TRBV20-1

CDR3 protein: ASSSLAGGETQY
J gene: TRBJ2-5
V gene: TRBV7-2

CDR3 protein: ASSPPSSKFSYNEQF
J gene: TRBJ2-1
V gene: TRBV5-4

CDR3 protein: ASSLQRGFDTGELF
J gene: TRBJ2-2
V gene: TRBV5-1

CDR3 protein: ASTAGLLETQY
J gene: TRBJ2-5
V gene: TRBV5-5

CDR3 protein: ASSFSGTSGSRRETQY
J gene: TRBJ2-5
V gene: TRBV18

CDR3 protein: ASSAGYNEQF
J gene: TRBJ2-1
V gene: TRBV7-3

CDR3 protein: ASSPFQNTEAF
J gene: TRBJ1-1
V gene: TRBV7-6

CDR3 protein: ASSQVVGDGGYGYT
J gene: TRBJ1-2
V gene: TRBV3-1

CDR3 protein: ASSPPGTHNTGELF
J gene: TRBJ2-2
V gene: TRBV18

CDR3 protein: ASSLLRGQGAPSSGANVLT
J gene: TRBJ2-6
V gene: TRBV11-2

CDR3 protein: ASSLLAGANEQF
J gene: TRBJ2-1
V gene: TRBV7-2

CDR3 protein: ASSKDREAGELF
J gene: TRBJ2-2
V gene: TRBV5-1

CDR3 protein: ASSQRGLAGGVVYEQY
J gene: TRBJ2-7
V gene: TRBV3-1

CDR3 protein: ASYRNGVGEQY
J gene: TRBJ2-7
V gene: TRBV5-4

CDR3 protein: ASSLRTGGPYEQY
J gene: TRBJ2-7
V gene: TRBV7-2

CDR3 protein: ASSWDGRAGPTQY
J gene: TRBJ2-3
V gene: TRBV12-3/TRBV12-4

CDR3 protein: ASSLRGGDEQF
J gene: TRBJ2-1
V gene: TRBV5-1